One sample yielded the 31 T cell receptor beta chains listed below, sequenced in a study of OX40 agonist ivuxolimab in advanced cancers. The method was the immunoSEQ multiplex PCR assay. The table was pulled from immuneACCESS by TCRdb, which kept in-frame rearrangements only. Such tables lose some clones; where checked, under half of the loss comes from unresolved V genes, and the rest has no known cause. Present in this sample are some 74,000 clones, around 80% of which were seen just once. Together, the top ten hold 4% to 6% of the sample. The specimen was CD4+ or CD8+ T cells sorted from blood, collected in a trial of the OX40 agonist ivuxolimab. These receptors originate from an adult with an advanced solid tumor such as melanoma, head and neck, liver or kidney cancer.

The rearrangement uses TRBV6-6 and TRBJ2-1; a possible D gene is TRBD2 (5 bases). Per the germline V gene, CDR1 is MNHNY and CDR2 is SVGAGI (reference sequence). V lost 8 bases and J 6 bases, leaving 17 bases between the germline ends. The CDR3 length is 14 residues. CDR3 protein: CASVLSGEINEQFF. Written as DNA, the CDR3 is TGTGCCAGCGTATTAAGCGGAGAGATCAATGAGCAGTTCTTC.

The chain is built from TRBV4-1 and TRBJ2-7, with TRBD1 identical over 7 bases. This CDR3 has 16 amino acids. The ends lost 1 base at V and 1 base at J; junction bases unmatched: 7. Germline CDR1 MGHRA, CDR2 YSYEKL. As DNA, the CDR3 is TGCGCCAGCAGCCAAGGGACCGGGACAGTTTCCTACGAGCAGTACTTC. Its protein product is CASSQGTGTVSYEQYF.

The rearrangement joins TRBV6-6 to TRBJ1-5; D uncertain. The CDR3 runs to 15 residues. Germline-derived CDR1 and CDR2 are MNHNY and SVGAGI (reference sequence). The germline V and J ends were trimmed by 4 bases and 7 bases, with 17 bases remaining between them. CDR3 nucleotide sequence: TGTGCCAGCAGTTTCGAAACAATGGCCAGCCAGCCCCAGCATTTT. Protein product: CASSFETMASQPQHF.

The rearrangement joins TRBV10-2 to TRBJ2-1; 14 nucleotides agree with TRBD2. CDR3 size: 15 residues. Germline values: CDR1 WSHSY, CDR2 SAAADI. The ends lost 7 bases at V and 10 bases at J; junction bases unmatched: 9. The chain's CDR3 is CASTPTSGGAREQFF. In DNA, the CDR3 is TGCGCCAGCACTCCGACTAGCGGGGGGGCCCGGGAGCAGTTCTTC.

The V gene is TRBV7-9, the J gene TRBJ1-4; D is possibly TRBD1 (5 bases). The CDR3 loop spans 13 amino acids. The V gene lost 1 base and the J gene lost 5 bases, with 5 bases spanning the gap. The germline V gene encodes CDR1 SEHNR and CDR2 FQNEAQ (reference sequence). In nucleotides, the CDR3 is TGTGCCAGCAGCTTAGACAGGAATGAAAAACTGTTTTTT. Its protein is CASSLDRNEKLFF.

V usage is TRBV6-1 and J usage is TRBJ1-1; D not resolved. V was shortened by 3 bases and J by 0 bases, with 8 bases between the two germline ends. CDR3 length equals 14 residues. The germline V gene has CDR1 MNHNS and CDR2 SASEGT. The CDR3 loop reads CASSDTIMNTEAFF. DNA for the CDR3: TGTGCCAGCAGTGATACCATCATGAACACTGAAGCTTTCTTT.

This chain uses TRBV2 with TRBJ2-3, with 8 nucleotides matching TRBD1. The germline V gene encodes CDR1 SNHLY and CDR2 FYNNEI. J was trimmed by 6 bases and V by 4 bases; bases with no gene match: 9. This CDR3 is 15 amino acids long. DNA of the CDR3: TGTGCCAGCAGTGTATTGGCAGGGGGCGGCGATACGCAGTATTTT. Encoded protein: CASSVLAGGGDTQYF.

V usage is TRBV27 and J usage is TRBJ1-5; possibly TRBD1 for D (5 bases). Trimming removed 6 bases at V and 1 base at J, with 16 bases between. This CDR3 has 16 amino acids. CDR1 MNHEY and CDR2 SMNVEV come from the germline V gene (reference sequence). CDR3 sequence reads: CASSPRGDYSNQPQHF. The CDR3 DNA is TGTGCCAGCAGCCCTAGAGGGGACTACAGCAATCAGCCCCAGCATTTT.

A few counts support this clone. The chain uses TRBV20-1 and TRBJ1-1; tentatively, D is TRBD1 (5 bases). This CDR3 contains 11 residues. The V end was cut by 3 bases, the J end by 7 bases, with 9 bases between. The V gene's germline CDR1 is DFQATT and CDR2 SNEGSKA (reference sequence). The CDR3 is CSARPTGEAFF. CDR3 nucleotide sequence: TGCAGTGCTAGGCCTACAGGTGAAGCTTTCTTT.

This clone came up once. The chain recombines TRBV28 with TRBJ1-1; a weak D match, TRBD1 (5 bases). The germline V gene has CDR1 MDHEN and CDR2 SYDVKM. Trimming took off 5 bases at V and 0 bases at J, with 13 bases between the two ends. The CDR3 has 15 amino acids. CDR3 DNA sequence: TGTGCCAGCAGTCGACTGCAGGGTGTGAACACTGAAGCTTTCTTT. Its protein product is CASSRLQGVNTEAFF.

DNA for the CDR3: TGTGCCAGCAGCCCGGGGGGAGGGGGCACAGATACGCAGTATTTT. This codes for CASSPGGGGTDTQYF. The V and J genes are TRBV5-4 and TRBJ2-3; the match to TRBD2 covers 7 bases. The CDR3 runs 15 residues. The V segment lost 4 bases and the J segment 1 base; nucleotides outside the gene matches: 6. CDR1 and CDR2 (germline): SGHNT, YYREEE (reference sequence). The full variable domain, rest sourced from reference TRBV5-4 and TRBJ2-3, is ETGVTQSPTHLIKTRGQQVTLRCSSQSGHNTVSWYQQALGQGPQFIFQYYREEENGRGNFPPRFSGLQFPNYSSELNVNALELDDSALYLCASSPGGGGTDTQYFGPGTRLTVL.

This clone has only a few counts. This chain connects TRBV6-1 to TRBJ2-2; possibly TRBD2 for D (5 bases). Germline CDR1 reads MNHNS; CDR2 reads SASEGT. This CDR3 spans 16 amino acids. V lost 2 bases to trimming and J lost 4 bases, with 14 bases between them. Here the CDR3 DNA reads TGTGCCAGCAGTGAACCCCCTTCGACTACCACCGGGGAGCTGTTTTTT. It translates to CASSEPPSTTTGELFF.

Concerning this clone itself: The same CDR3 arises from other DNA sequences in this sample as well. The chain has TRBV7-9 and TRBJ2-1, with 7 positions matching TRBD2. Germline CDR1 is SEHNR and CDR2 is FQNEAQ (reference sequence). The CDR3 length is 15 residues. V lost 5 bases to trimming and J lost 0 bases; unmatched junction nucleotides: 4. The CDR3 protein is CASSPRGSSYNEQFF. The CDR3 bases are TGTGCCAGCAGCCCGCGGGGGAGCTCCTACAATGAGCAGTTCTTC.

J is TRBJ1-1 and V is TRBV11-2, with D hard to call. Germline V gene lookup returns CDR1 SGHAT and CDR2 FQNNGV. This CDR3 comprises 11 residues. V was shortened by 5 bases and J by 10 bases, with 11 bases between the two germline ends. The DNA of the CDR3 is TGTGCCAGCAGCCCAGAAGTTGGAGCTTTCTTT. Its translation is CASSPEVGAFF.

This chain links TRBV7-9 with TRBJ1-1, with D possibly matching TRBD1 (6 bases). Deletions cut 1 base from V and 5 bases from J, with 8 bases between. Germline CDR1 and CDR2: SEHNR and FQNEAQ (reference sequence). The CDR3 has 13 amino acids. The CDR3 here is CASSLEGDTEAFF. The CDR3 DNA follows: TGTGCCAGCAGCTTAGAGGGGGATACTGAAGCTTTCTTT.

Details on this clone: Other DNA sequences of this sample code for an identical CDR3. The rearrangement links TRBV15 to TRBJ1-2; tentatively, D is TRBD1 (5 bases). V lost 5 bases, J lost 0 bases, and 7 bases lay in between. Germline CDR1 and CDR2: LNHNV and YYDKDF (reference sequence). There are 13 residues in the CDR3. The CDR3 DNA sequence: TGTGCCACCAGCTCAGGGACTAACTATGGCTACACCTTC. Its protein product is CATSSGTNYGYTF.

This clone has only a few counts. The chain uses TRBV4-1 and TRBJ2-1; D might be TRBD1 (6 bases). The ends were cut back, 1 base at V and 7 bases at J, with 14 bases in the middle. Germline assignment: CDR1 MGHRA and CDR2 YSYEKL. The CDR3 covers 15 residues. CDR3 amino acids: CASSQGQGSWNEQFF. The CDR3 coding sequence is TGCGCCAGCAGCCAAGGGCAGGGGTCCTGGAATGAGCAGTTCTTC.

For this clone: The sample contains more than one DNA sequence encoding this CDR3. V usage is TRBV19 and J usage is TRBJ1-5, with D uncertain. This CDR3 contains 15 residues. Between the trimmed V and J ends, which lost 3 bases and 0 bases, there was a span of 9 bases. Germline V gene data show CDR1 as LNHDA and CDR2 as SQIVND (reference sequence). The CDR3 spells CASSIPRISNQPQHF. DNA for the CDR3: TGTGCCAGTAGTATTCCCAGGATTAGCAATCAGCCCCAGCATTTT.

The gene calls are TRBV29-1 and TRBJ2-5; the match to TRBD2 covers 10 bases. Germline loops: CDR1 SQVTM, CDR2 ANQGSEA. CDR3 length: 14 residues. V was pared by 5 bases and J by 3 bases, with 6 bases of the junction left unmatched. In nucleotides, the CDR3 is TGCAGCGTTTCCGTAACTAGCGGGAAAGAGACCCAGTACTTC. Residues: CSVSVTSGKETQYF.

The CDR3 here is CASSLGLGQETQYF. The CDR3 DNA sequence: TGCGCCAGCAGCTTGGGGCTAGGTCAAGAGACCCAGTACTTC. The V gene is TRBV5-1, the J gene TRBJ2-5, with unresolved D. The germline V gene encodes CDR1 SGHRS and CDR2 YFSETQ. The CDR3 loop spans 14 amino acids. Between the trimmed V and J ends, which lost 0 bases and 2 bases, there was a span of 8 bases. Full variable domain (rest looked up from reference TRBV5-1 and TRBJ2-5): KAGVTQTPRYLIKTRGQQVTLSCSPISGHRSVSWYQQTPGQGLQFLFEYFSETQRNKGNFPGRFSGRQFSNSRSEMNVSTLELGDSALYLCASSLGLGQETQYFGPGTRLLVL.

The rearrangement uses TRBV6-1 and TRBJ1-3; D unresolved. V lost 7 bases and J 6 bases, leaving 16 bases between the germline ends. Germline V lookup: CDR1 MNHNS, CDR2 SASEGT. The CDR3 loop spans 14 amino acids. CDR3 nucleotide sequence: TGTGCCAGCATGCCTGAAGGAGGTGAAAACACCATATATTTT. It yields the protein CASMPEGGENTIYF.

The rearrangement joins TRBV10-3 to TRBJ2-3; D unresolved. Germline CDR1 reads ENHRY; CDR2 reads SYGVKD. V was cut by 6 bases and J by 0 bases, with 13 bases left in between. The CDR3 sequence is 15 residues long. CDR3 loop: CAIRLHTGSTDTQYF. In DNA, the CDR3 is TGTGCCATCAGACTGCATACGGGTAGCACAGATACGCAGTATTTT.

The chain employs TRBV28 and TRBJ2-4; 8 bases align to TRBD2. CDR1 is MDHEN, CDR2 SYDVKM, per germline. CDR3 length: 16 amino acids. J was trimmed by 3 bases and V by 3 bases; bases with no gene match: 7. This chain's CDR3 is CASSLSGSGDKNIQYF. In DNA, the CDR3 is TGTGCCAGCAGTTTGAGCGGGAGTGGGGACAAAAACATTCAGTACTTC. Full variable domain (outside the CDR3, taken from reference TRBV28 and TRBJ2-4): DVKVTQSSRYLVKRTGEKVFLECVQDMDHENMFWYRQDPGLGLRLIYFSYDVKMKEKGDIPEGYSVSREKKERFSLILESASTNQTSMYLCASSLSGSGDKNIQYFGAGTRLSVL.

As regards this clone: One junction end disagrees with the germline gene, perhaps due to a read error. J is TRBJ2-7 and V is TRBV5-6, with D perhaps given as TRBD1 or TRBD2 (7 bases each). CDR1 and CDR2 from the germline V gene are SGHDT and YYEEEE. This CDR3 spans 13 amino acids. The CDR3 sequence is CASSSYRTGGGDF. The CDR3 DNA follows: TGTGCCAGCAGCTCGTACCGGACAGGTGGGGGGGACTTC.

The chain has TRBV15 and TRBJ2-3; D is possibly TRBD1 or TRBD2 (5 bases each). Trimming took 3 bases from V and 13 from J, leaving 17 bases between them. Germline values: CDR1 LNHNV, CDR2 YYDKDF (reference sequence). The CDR3 contains 13 residues. This chain's CDR3 is CATSSHRDGPKYF. The CDR3 DNA is TGTGCCACCAGCAGTCATAGGGACGGCCCAAAGTATTTT.

In regard to this clone: The junction does not match germline at one end; this may be a read error. The chain couples TRBV18 to TRBJ1-2; maybe TRBD1 (6 bases). Germline CDR1 and CDR2: KGHSH and LQKENI. This CDR3 is 12 amino acids long. The CDR3 loop is CASSPETGDRCF. The CDR3 bases are TGTGCCAGCTCACCGGAGACAGGTGACCGATGCTTC. The full variable domain, with the rest looked up from reference TRBV18 and TRBJ1-2, is NAGVMQNPRHLVRRRGQEARLRCSPMKGHSHVYWYRQLPEEGLKFMVYLQKENIIDESGMPKERFSAEFPKEGPSILRIQQVVRGDSAAYFCASSPETGDRCFGSGTRLTVV.

The chain has TRBV2 and TRBJ2-5, with TRBD2 matching 12 bases. The V gene's germline CDR1 is SNHLY and CDR2 FYNNEI. V lost 6 bases and J lost 3; bases outside the gene matches: 11. This CDR3 is 17 amino acids long. The CDR3 reads CASSASSGLAGEETQYF. Here the CDR3 DNA reads TGTGCCAGCAGCGCCAGTTCGGGACTAGCGGGCGAAGAGACCCAGTACTTC. Full variable domain (missing parts from reference TRBV2 and TRBJ2-5): EPEVTQTPSHQVTQMGQEVILRCVPISNHLYFYWYRQILGQKVEFLVSFYNNEISEKSEIFDDQFSVERPDGSNFTLKIRSTKLEDSAMYFCASSASSGLAGEETQYFGPGTRLLVL.

The chain recombines TRBV5-4 with TRBJ2-3; a possible D gene is TRBD2 (6 bases). Trimming left V 4 bases short and J 0 bases short, with 21 bases between. The length of the CDR3 is 18 residues. In germline, CDR1 is SGHNT, CDR2 YYREEE (reference sequence). The chain's CDR3 is CASSPRPTTGTSTDTQYF. CDR3 nucleotide sequence: TGTGCCAGCAGCCCACGCCCCACAACCGGGACTAGCACAGATACGCAGTATTTT.

This chain joins TRBV27 and TRBJ1-1; D is unresolved. Germline CDR1 MNHEY, CDR2 SMNVEV (reference sequence). V was clipped by 1 base and J by 0 bases, with 9 bases between them. The CDR3 spans 15 residues. The CDR3 nucleotides are TGTGCCAGCAGTTTATACGCCACTTTGAACACTGAAGCTTTCTTT. Translated, it gives CASSLYATLNTEAFF.

The chain employs TRBV2 and TRBJ2-7, with 8 bases lining up with TRBD2. With 7 bases clipped from V and 0 bases from J, the junction kept 8 bases outside the gene matches. CDR1 and CDR2 (germline): SNHLY, FYNNEI. The CDR3 is 15 amino acids. The CDR3 protein is CASTRERGSSYEQYF. In DNA, the CDR3 is TGTGCCAGCACCAGAGAGCGGGGGAGCTCCTACGAGCAGTACTTC.

This clone is a singleton in its sample. The chain carries TRBV18 and TRBJ1-1, with a tentative D call TRBD1 (5 bases). CDR3 length: 13 residues. V dropped 8 bases and J dropped 4 bases, with 14 bases sitting between them. CDR1 and CDR2 (germline): KGHSH, LQKENI. The CDR3 loop reads CASAQGLGTEAFF. The CDR3 DNA is TGTGCCAGCGCGCAGGGTTTAGGCACTGAAGCTTTCTTT.